This passage covers 14 T cell receptor beta chains from one sample sequenced in a study of cytomegalovirus exposure and HLA in healthy donors. The PCR employed 60 Vbeta primers together with 13 Jbeta primers. This table comes from immunoSEQ multiplex PCR, and its TCRdb copy is limited to in-frame clones, with some not included. The table has approximately 190,000 clones, 81% seen once; the top ten hold approximately 3.8%. The sample comprised PBMCs. These receptors all stem from a middle-aged man in good health and CMV-seronegative.

CDR3 sequence (DNA): TGTGCCAGCAGCCCCCAACGGACTAGCGGGAACAATGAGCAGTTCTTC. Translated: CASSPQRTSGNNEQFF. J is TRBJ2-1 and V is TRBV7-2, with 12 positions matching TRBD2. Germline V gene sequence: CDR1 SGHTA, CDR2 FQGNSA. V shed 5 bases and J 5 bases; nucleotides not matched to a gene: 7. CDR3 size: 16 residues.

The V gene is TRBV7-7, the J gene TRBJ2-1; D possibly corresponds to TRBD1 (5 bases). Trimming cost V 1 base and J 6 bases, with 10 bases left between them. The CDR3 loop spans 14 amino acids. CDR1 SSHAT and CDR2 FNYEAQ come from the germline V gene (reference sequence). CDR3 protein: CASSLGHQGNEQFF. The CDR3 DNA reads TGTGCCAGCAGCTTAGGCCACCAGGGCAATGAGCAGTTCTTC.

This rearrangement joins TRBV6-5 to TRBJ1-1; maybe TRBD1 (5 bases). The germline CDR1 and CDR2 sequences are MNHEY and SVGAGI. Trimming removed 1 base at V and 4 bases at J, with 10 bases between. This CDR3 has 14 residues. As DNA, the CDR3 is TGTGCCAGCAGTTACTTTCGCGGGGGCACTGAAGCTTTCTTT. It specifies CASSYFRGGTEAFF.

The chain carries TRBV19 and TRBJ2-1; D possibly corresponds to TRBD1 (6 bases). Germline-derived CDR1 and CDR2 are LNHDA and SQIVND (reference sequence). Trimming cost V 5 bases and J 3 bases, with 11 bases left between them. The CDR3 extends over 14 amino acids. The chain's CDR3 is CASSPWTVYNEQFF. In nucleotides, the CDR3 is TGTGCCAGTAGTCCCTGGACAGTCTACAATGAGCAGTTCTTC.

CDR3 in amino acids: CASSRDSNISGYTF. In nucleotides, the CDR3 is TGTGCCAGCAGCCGGGACAGTAATATTAGCGGCTACACCTTC. The chain links TRBV6-1 to TRBJ1-2; 7 nucleotides line up with TRBD1. CDR3 length: 14 residues. The J segment lost 8 bases and the V segment lost 6 bases, leaving 12 bases of the junction unmatched. Germline V gene data show CDR1 as MNHNS and CDR2 as SASEGT.

The chain employs TRBV6-5 and TRBJ2-7; TRBD1 agrees at 8 bases. There are 13 residues in the CDR3. With 5 bases clipped from V and 4 bases from J, the junction kept 4 bases outside the gene matches. Germline CDR1 MNHEY, CDR2 SVGAGI. DNA of the CDR3: TGTGCCAGCAGTCAGGGGGCGAATTACGAGCAGTACTTC. Its translation: CASSQGANYEQYF.

This clone has just a few counts. V and J are TRBV9 and TRBJ2-7, with TRBD1 matching over 12 bases. CDR3 length: 16 amino acids. Germline loops: CDR1 SGDLS, CDR2 YYNGEE. V lost 4 bases to trimming and J lost 3 bases; unmatched junction nucleotides: 8. CDR3 in DNA: TGTGCCAGCAGCTTAGGGACAGGGGGCGGTAGCTACGAGCAGTACTTC. It is translated as CASSLGTGGGSYEQYF. The variable domain in full, with the rest retrieved from reference TRBV9 and TRBJ2-7, is DSGVTQTPKHLITATGQRVTLRCSPRSGDLSVYWYQQSLDQGLQFLIQYYNGEERAKGNILERFSAQQFPDLHSELNLSSLELGDSALYFCASSLGTGGGSYEQYFGPGTRLTVT.

The chain couples TRBV9 to TRBJ2-3; tentative D call: TRBD1 (6 bases). The CDR3 runs to 16 residues. Germline V CDR1 and CDR2: SGDLS, YYNGEE. Trimming took off 4 bases at V and 1 base at J, with 16 bases between the two ends. CDR3 region: CASSQHRATRTDTQYF. The CDR3 DNA reads as TGTGCCAGCAGCCAGCACAGGGCCACTCGCACAGATACGCAGTATTTT. The complete variable domain, with remaining parts taken from reference TRBV9 and TRBJ2-3, reads DSGVTQTPKHLITATGQRVTLRCSPRSGDLSVYWYQQSLDQGLQFLIQYYNGEERAKGNILERFSAQQFPDLHSELNLSSLELGDSALYFCASSQHRATRTDTQYFGPGTRLTVL.

The table lists this clone with a few counts. The chain couples TRBV30 to TRBJ2-5; no firm D call. The ends were cut back, 7 bases at V and 0 bases at J, with 12 bases in the middle. The germline V gene has CDR1 GTSNPN and CDR2 SVGIG (reference sequence). The CDR3 totals 13 residues. The CDR3 reads CALEPPYQETQYF. The CDR3 DNA is TGTGCCTTGGAGCCTCCCTACCAAGAGACCCAGTACTTC.

This clone occurred once. V and J are TRBV7-6 and TRBJ2-7; TRBD1 aligns across 8 bases. The CDR3 runs to 14 residues. Trimming cost V 5 bases and J 5 bases; bases outside gene matches: 8. Germline values: CDR1 SGHVS, CDR2 FNYEAQ. The CDR3 nucleotides are TGTGCCAGCAGCACCACAGGGGGGAAACACGAGCAGTACTTC. Translation: CASSTTGGKHEQYF.

The chain employs TRBV4-3 and TRBJ1-1; D not resolved. V lost 0 bases, J lost 3 bases, and 8 bases lay in between. The V gene's germline CDR1 is LGHNA and CDR2 YSLEER. The CDR3 consists of 14 residues. DNA for the CDR3: TGCGCCAGCAGCCAAGATTACCGAGACACTGAAGCTTTCTTT. It codes for CASSQDYRDTEAFF.

V is TRBV6-5 and J is TRBJ1-2, with D hard to call. The V end lost 0 bases, the J end lost 3 bases, and 14 bases lay between the germline ends. This CDR3 contains 16 residues. Germline lookup yields CDR1 MNHEY and CDR2 SVGAGI. CDR3: CASSYSLNYRDYGYTF. DNA of the CDR3: TGTGCCAGCAGTTACTCGCTCAACTATCGGGACTATGGCTACACCTTC.

The chain carries TRBV7-8 and TRBJ2-2; 7 positions agree with TRBD1. V lost 0 bases to trimming and J lost 4 bases; unmatched junction nucleotides: 2. This CDR3 is built from 15 residues. Per germline, CDR1 SGHVS and CDR2 FQNEAQ. This CDR3 is CASSLAGQSTGELFF. As DNA, the CDR3 is TGTGCCAGCAGCTTAGCGGGACAGTCCACCGGGGAGCTGTTTTTT. Filled out from reference TRBV7-8 and TRBJ2-2, the complete variable domain reads GAGVSQSPRYKVAKRGQDVALRCDPISGHVSLFWYQQALGQGPEFLTYFQNEAQLDKSGLPSDRFFAERPEGSVSTLKIQRTQQEDSAVYLCASSLAGQSTGELFFGEGSRLTVL.

This chain joins TRBV5-8 and TRBJ2-3, with a possible D match to TRBD2 (6 bases). Germline CDR1 is SGHTS and CDR2 is YDEGEE. The CDR3 runs to 15 residues. Trimming took 4 bases from V and 2 from J, leaving 14 bases between them. The CDR3 coding sequence is TGTGCCAGCAGCACGGGAGTATTTAACACAGATACGCAGTATTTT. Its protein product is CASSTGVFNTDTQYF.